These 23 T cell receptor beta chains were sequenced from one sample in a study of cytomegalovirus exposure and HLA in healthy donors. This PCR relied on a set of 60 Vbeta primers and 13 Jbeta primers. Clones were sequenced by immunoSEQ multiplex PCR, and TCRdb holds only the in-frame ones, with some missing. Of some 130,000 clones in the sample, around three quarters are singletons; the top ten hold 6.5% to 8%. Sequencing used PBMCs. These receptors were taken from a middle-aged man in good health and CMV-seropositive.

The chain joins TRBV19 to TRBJ1-1; D is undetermined. V lost 1 base to trimming and J lost 4 bases, with 7 bases between them. The CDR3 runs to 13 residues. Germline loops: CDR1 LNHDA, CDR2 SQIVND (reference sequence). CDR3 in amino acids: CASSIVSGTEAFF. DNA for the CDR3: TGTGCCAGTAGTATAGTCAGCGGCACTGAAGCTTTCTTT.

J is TRBJ1-1 and V is TRBV29-1; maybe TRBD1 (5 bases). The germline V gene encodes CDR1 SQVTM and CDR2 ANQGSEA. The V and J ends lost 6 bases and 10 bases respectively, with 27 bases between them. The CDR3 sequence is 15 residues long. The DNA for the CDR3 is TGCAGCGTCCCAAGGGGATTCTCCCGCTTTGATGGAGCTTTCTTT. It encodes CSVPRGFSRFDGAFF. Supplemented by reference TRBV29-1 and TRBJ1-1, the full variable domain reads SAVISQKPSRDICQRGTSLTIQCQVDSQVTMMFWYRQQPGQSLTLIATANQGSEATYESGFVIDKFPISRPNLTFSTLTVSNMSPEDSSIYLCSVPRGFSRFDGAFFGQGTRLTVV.

This clone has more than one count but fewer than ten. The gene calls are TRBV11-2 and TRBJ2-7; 15 positions agree with TRBD2. This CDR3 is built from 16 residues. Unmatched junction bases numbered 4, after V lost 5 bases and J lost 2 bases. Looked up from germline, CDR1 is SGHAT and CDR2 is FQNNGV. The CDR3 nucleotides are TGTGCCAGCAGCATAGGGACTAGCGGGAGGCCCTACGAGCAGTACTTC. Residues: CASSIGTSGRPYEQYF.

This rearrangement joins TRBV19 to TRBJ1-1; D ambiguous. There are 14 residues in the CDR3. Germline values: CDR1 LNHDA, CDR2 SQIVND (reference sequence). V shed 3 bases and J shed 0 bases, with 8 bases lying between them. This chain's CDR3 is CASSIGFMNTEAFF. The CDR3 DNA reads as TGTGCCAGTAGTATCGGTTTTATGAACACTGAAGCTTTCTTT.

The gene calls are TRBV2 and TRBJ2-6, with 7 bases that match TRBD1. CDR1 is SNHLY and CDR2 is FYNNEI in the germline V gene. Trimming removed 5 bases from V and 2 bases from J; junction bases left unmatched: 6. CDR3 length equals 16 residues. CDR3 nucleotides: TGTGCCAGCAGTTTAACTACAGGGGCTGGGGCCAACGTCCTGACTTTC. This encodes CASSLTTGAGANVLTF.

V and J are TRBV30 and TRBJ2-6; a possible D gene is TRBD2 (5 bases). There are 16 residues in the CDR3. Germline V gene lookup returns CDR1 GTSNPN and CDR2 SVGIG (reference sequence). V was trimmed by 2 bases and J by 4 bases, leaving 15 bases between them. The CDR3 protein is CAWSPTRVRGANVLTF. CDR3 DNA sequence: TGTGCCTGGAGTCCTACTAGGGTGCGGGGGGCCAACGTCCTGACTTTC.

The chain has TRBV14 and TRBJ2-7; D is unresolved. V was cut by 4 bases and J by 7 bases, with 8 bases left in between. Germline V gene lookup returns CDR1 SGHDN and CDR2 FVKESK. CDR3 size: 11 residues. The CDR3 region has the DNA TGTGCCAGCAGCCCCACCGGGGAGCAGTACTTC. As protein: CASSPTGEQYF.

The chain joins TRBV5-1 to TRBJ2-3; 9 bases match TRBD2. The CDR3 is 15 amino acids. Trimming took 3 bases from V and 4 from J; bases not matched to a gene: 6. CDR1 is SGHRS and CDR2 is YFSETQ in the germline V gene. The CDR3 nucleotides read TGCGCCAGCAGCTCTATAGCGGGAGTAGCAGATACGCAGTATTTT. The encoded protein is CASSSIAGVADTQYF.

The chain carries TRBV7-2 and TRBJ2-1; 9 nucleotides agree with TRBD2. The V gene's germline CDR1 is SGHTA and CDR2 FQGNSA. This CDR3 spans 15 amino acids. V lost 3 bases to trimming and J lost 3 bases; unmatched junction nucleotides: 3. CDR3 sequence reads: CASSFYSGSYNEQFF. CDR3 sequence (DNA): TGTGCCAGCAGCTTTTATAGCGGGAGCTACAATGAGCAGTTCTTC.

Notes on this clone: No conserved phenylalanine or tryptophan is present at the end of the CDR3, so a read error is the likely explanation. The CDR3 region is CASSLGGRTEAFL. CDR3 nucleotide sequence: TGTGCCAGCAGTTTGGGAGGTCGAACTGAAGCTTTCCTT. The rearrangement uses TRBV27 and TRBJ1-1; D gene ambiguous. This CDR3 spans 13 amino acids. The germline gives CDR1 MNHEY, CDR2 SMNVEV (reference sequence). Trimming removed 3 bases from V and 5 bases from J, with 10 bases in between.

The V call is TRBV6-4, the J call TRBJ2-2; D gene unclear. Germline V CDR1 and CDR2: MRHNA, SNTAGT. Trimming cost V 2 bases and J 3 bases, with 7 bases left between them. This CDR3 spans 14 amino acids. The CDR3 protein is CASSDGPDTGELFF. The CDR3, as DNA: TGTGCCAGCAGTGACGGGCCCGACACCGGGGAGCTGTTTTTT.

Only a few counts were recorded for this clone. This chain connects TRBV10-1 to TRBJ2-1; D call uncertain. Germline V gene sequence: CDR1 WNHNN, CDR2 SYGVQD (reference sequence). The CDR3 is 16 amino acids. Trimming cost V 3 bases and J 4 bases, with 16 bases left between them. The CDR3 nucleotides are TGCGCCAGCAGTGATCGGAGCCGCGGAACTTACAATGAGCAGTTCTTC. As protein: CASSDRSRGTYNEQFF.

The CDR3 is CSVGSQNYEQYF. The CDR3 DNA reads as TGCAGCGTTGGGAGCCAGAACTACGAGCAGTACTTC. The chain links TRBV29-1 to TRBJ2-7; D is unclear. With 4 bases removed from V and 3 bases from J, the gap between germline ends came to 10 bases. CDR1 SQVTM and CDR2 ANQGSEA come from the germline V gene. The CDR3 runs 12 residues.

The chain carries TRBV6-5 and TRBJ1-5, with D hard to call. The V end was cut by 5 bases, the J end by 6 bases, with 14 bases between. CDR3 length equals 14 residues. Germline assignment: CDR1 MNHEY and CDR2 SVGAGI. DNA of the CDR3: TGTGCCAGCAGTGGAAGTCAGGCGGGTCAGCCCCAGCATTTT. Translation: CASSGSQAGQPQHF.

The chain links TRBV19 to TRBJ2-3; D gene uncertain. V lost 1 base to trimming and J lost 0 bases, with 8 bases between them. The CDR3 loop spans 15 amino acids. CDR1 is LNHDA and CDR2 is SQIVND in the germline V gene (reference sequence). The CDR3 sequence is CASSIGLSSTDTQYF. CDR3 coding DNA: TGTGCCAGTAGTATAGGTCTTTCTAGCACAGATACGCAGTATTTT.

J is TRBJ2-1 and V is TRBV5-6, with D possibly being TRBD1 (5 bases). The CDR3 contains 13 residues. CDR1 and CDR2 (germline): SGHDT, YYEEEE. V dropped 4 bases and J dropped 4 bases, with 9 bases sitting between them. CDR3 coding DNA: TGTGCCAGCAGCCGCCCAGGGTACAATGAGCAGTTCTTC. The encoded protein is CASSRPGYNEQFF.

This clone was detected only once. The V gene is TRBV18, the J gene TRBJ2-7; 8 bases agree with TRBD1. V gave up 3 bases and J gave up 4 bases; unmatched junction bases: 5. This CDR3 has 14 residues. Germline V gives CDR1 KGHSH, CDR2 LQKENI. The CDR3 loop reads CASSPAGGIYEQYF. The CDR3, as DNA: TGTGCCAGCTCACCGGCAGGGGGCATATACGAGCAGTACTTC. Complete variable domain (other parts from reference TRBV18 and TRBJ2-7): NAGVMQNPRHLVRRRGQEARLRCSPMKGHSHVYWYRQLPEEGLKFMVYLQKENIIDESGMPKERFSAEFPKEGPSILRIQQVVRGDSAAYFCASSPAGGIYEQYFGPGTRLTVT.

The CDR3 DNA reads as TGTGCCAGCAGCGACCCCTCAGGGGATTTTTGCGAGCAGTACTTC. Protein: CASSDPSGDFCEQYF. The chain carries TRBV21-1 and TRBJ2-7; the listed D gene, TRBD1, was not tested against the DNA. TRBV21-1 constitutes a pseudogene. The CDR3 is 15 residues long.

This clone was counted only a few times. This chain uses TRBV7-9 with TRBJ1-2; the match to TRBD1 covers 10 bases. The trim removed 5 bases at V and 8 bases at J, leaving 8 bases unmatched. Germline V CDR1 and CDR2: SEHNR, FQNEAQ (reference sequence). The CDR3 runs to 14 residues. This CDR3 is CASSRRQGARGYTF. CDR3 nucleotides: TGTGCCAGCAGCAGACGACAGGGGGCGAGAGGCTACACCTTC.

The V call is TRBV7-9, the J call TRBJ1-6; D is perhaps TRBD1 (6 bases). Germline V gives CDR1 SEHNR, CDR2 FQNEAQ (reference sequence). CDR3 length equals 14 residues. Trimming pared 4 bases from V and 3 bases from J, leaving 7 bases between. The CDR3, as DNA: TGTGCCAGCAGCTCACAGGGCTATAATTCACCCCTCCACTTT. It yields the protein CASSSQGYNSPLHF.

The V gene is TRBV10-1, the J gene TRBJ2-7, with D possibly matching TRBD2 (6 bases). CDR3 size: 15 residues. V lost 2 bases and J 6 bases, leaving 17 bases between the germline ends. CDR1 is WNHNN, CDR2 SYGVQD, per germline (reference sequence). CDR3 protein: CASSEEGAREAEQYF. CDR3 nucleotide sequence: TGCGCCAGCAGTGAGGAAGGGGCCAGGGAGGCCGAGCAGTACTTC.

The CDR3 DNA reads as TGTGCCAGCAGGACTTTGAATCAGCCCCAGCATTTT. It encodes CASRTLNQPQHF. The rearrangement uses TRBV6-5 and TRBJ1-5; no clear D. CDR1 MNHEY and CDR2 SVGAGI come from the germline V gene. The V and J ends lost 6 bases and 4 bases respectively, with 7 bases between them. This CDR3 region has 12 residues.

The chain combines TRBV6-4 with TRBJ1-2; 9 positions agree with TRBD1. Germline CDR1 MRHNA, CDR2 SNTAGT. The trim removed 6 bases at V and 4 bases at J, leaving 12 bases unmatched. The CDR3 covers 16 residues. The CDR3 bases are TGTGCCAGCAGAGGCCCGGGACAGGGCTTTTCCTATGGCTACACCTTC. Its translation: CASRGPGQGFSYGYTF.